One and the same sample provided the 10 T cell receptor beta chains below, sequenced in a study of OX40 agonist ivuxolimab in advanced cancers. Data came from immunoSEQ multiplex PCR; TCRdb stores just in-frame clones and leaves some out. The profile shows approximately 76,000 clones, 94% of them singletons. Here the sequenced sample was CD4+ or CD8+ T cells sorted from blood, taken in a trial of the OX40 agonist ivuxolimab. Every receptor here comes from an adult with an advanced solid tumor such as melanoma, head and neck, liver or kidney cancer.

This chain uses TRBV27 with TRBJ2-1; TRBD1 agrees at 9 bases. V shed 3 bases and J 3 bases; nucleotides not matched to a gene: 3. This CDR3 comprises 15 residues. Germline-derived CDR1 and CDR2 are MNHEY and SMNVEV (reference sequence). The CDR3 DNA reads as TGTGCCAGCAGTTTGAACAGGGGGCTCTACAATGAGCAGTTCTTC. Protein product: CASSLNRGLYNEQFF.

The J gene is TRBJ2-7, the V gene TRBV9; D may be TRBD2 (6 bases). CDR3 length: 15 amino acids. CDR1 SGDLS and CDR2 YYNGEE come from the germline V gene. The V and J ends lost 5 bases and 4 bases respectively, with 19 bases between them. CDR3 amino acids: CASSPGGSGPYEQYF. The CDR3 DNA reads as TGTGCCAGCAGTCCTGGGGGGTCGGGGCCGTACGAGCAGTACTTC.

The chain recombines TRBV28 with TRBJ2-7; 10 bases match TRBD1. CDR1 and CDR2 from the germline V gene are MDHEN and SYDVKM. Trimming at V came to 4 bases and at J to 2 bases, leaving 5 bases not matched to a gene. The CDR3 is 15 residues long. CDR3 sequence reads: CASSSPTGGTYEQYF. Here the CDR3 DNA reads TGTGCCAGCAGTTCACCGACAGGGGGCACCTACGAGCAGTACTTC.

CDR3: CASSLAVAGVYEQYF. Written as DNA, the CDR3 is TGTGCCAGCAGCTTAGCGGTTGCGGGGGTCTACGAGCAGTACTTC. The rearrangement links TRBV7-2 to TRBJ2-7; 7 bases line up with TRBD2. Germline-derived CDR1 and CDR2 are SGHTA and FQGNSA. The V and J ends lost 0 bases and 3 bases, in that order; junction bases with no gene match: 5. This CDR3 is built from 15 residues.

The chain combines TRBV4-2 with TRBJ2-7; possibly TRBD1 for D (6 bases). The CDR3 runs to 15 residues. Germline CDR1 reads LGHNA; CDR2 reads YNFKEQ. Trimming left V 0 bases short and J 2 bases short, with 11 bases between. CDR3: CASSQDPDRAYEQYF. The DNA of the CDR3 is TGTGCCAGCAGCCAAGATCCGGACAGAGCCTACGAGCAGTACTTC.

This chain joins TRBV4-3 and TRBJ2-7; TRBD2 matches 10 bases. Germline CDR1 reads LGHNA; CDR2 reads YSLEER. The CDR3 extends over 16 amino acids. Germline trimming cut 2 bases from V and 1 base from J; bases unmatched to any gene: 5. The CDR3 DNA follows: TGCGCCAGCAGCCAAAATCAGCGGGAGGGGTCCTACGAGCAGTACTTC. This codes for CASSQNQREGSYEQYF.

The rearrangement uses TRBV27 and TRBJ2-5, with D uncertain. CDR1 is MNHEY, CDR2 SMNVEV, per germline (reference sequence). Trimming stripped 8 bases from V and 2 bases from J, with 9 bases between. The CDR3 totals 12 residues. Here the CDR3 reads CASDYLQETQYF. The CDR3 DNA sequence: TGTGCCAGCGATTACCTACAAGAGACCCAGTACTTC.

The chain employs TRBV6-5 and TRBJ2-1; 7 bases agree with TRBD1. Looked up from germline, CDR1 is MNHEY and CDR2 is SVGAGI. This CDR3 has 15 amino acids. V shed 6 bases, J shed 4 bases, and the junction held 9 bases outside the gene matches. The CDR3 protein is CASRHLGGAYNEQFF. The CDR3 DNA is TGTGCCAGCAGGCACCTAGGGGGCGCTTACAATGAGCAGTTCTTC.

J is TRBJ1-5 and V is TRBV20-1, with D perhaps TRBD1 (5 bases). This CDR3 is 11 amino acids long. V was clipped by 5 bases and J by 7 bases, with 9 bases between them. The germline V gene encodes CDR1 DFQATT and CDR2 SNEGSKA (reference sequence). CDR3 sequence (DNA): TGCAGTGCTCAGGGTCCACAGCCCCAGCATTTT. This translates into CSAQGPQPQHF.

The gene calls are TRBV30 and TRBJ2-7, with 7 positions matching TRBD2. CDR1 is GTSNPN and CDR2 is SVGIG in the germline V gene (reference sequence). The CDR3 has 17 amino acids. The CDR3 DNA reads TGTGCTGGAAGGGCGTATGGGCGGGAGAGAGGGAGCTACGAGCAGTACTTC. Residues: CAGRAYGRERGSYEQYF.